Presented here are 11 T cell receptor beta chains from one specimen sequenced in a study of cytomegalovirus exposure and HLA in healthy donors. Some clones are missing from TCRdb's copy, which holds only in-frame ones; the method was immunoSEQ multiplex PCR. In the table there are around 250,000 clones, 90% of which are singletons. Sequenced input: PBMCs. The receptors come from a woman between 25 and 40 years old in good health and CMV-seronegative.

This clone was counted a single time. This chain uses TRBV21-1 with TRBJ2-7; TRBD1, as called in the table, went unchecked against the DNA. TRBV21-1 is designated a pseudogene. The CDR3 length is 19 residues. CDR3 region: CASSRLTGQHRRGFYEQYF. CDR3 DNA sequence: TGTGCCAGCAGCCGGTTGACGGGACAACACCGAAGGGGGTTCTACGAGCAGTACTTC.

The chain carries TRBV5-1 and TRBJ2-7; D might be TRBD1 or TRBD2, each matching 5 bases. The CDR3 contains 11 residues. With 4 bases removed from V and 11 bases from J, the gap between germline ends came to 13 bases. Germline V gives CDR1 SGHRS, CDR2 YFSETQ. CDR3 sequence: CASSQGRAKYF. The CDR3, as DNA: TGCGCCAGCAGCCAGGGACGCGCCAAGTACTTC.

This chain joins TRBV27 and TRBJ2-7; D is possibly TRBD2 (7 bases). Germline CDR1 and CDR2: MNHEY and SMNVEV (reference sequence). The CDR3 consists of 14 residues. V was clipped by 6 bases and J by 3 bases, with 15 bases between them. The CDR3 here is CASRDRGAGYEQYF. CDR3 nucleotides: TGTGCCAGCAGAGACCGGGGGGCGGGCTACGAGCAGTACTTC.

CDR3 nucleotides: TGCGCCAGCAGCCACTTGGGATCCTACAATGAGCAGTTCTTC. Translation gives CASSHLGSYNEQFF. J is TRBJ2-1 and V is TRBV4-3; D gene unclear. Germline values: CDR1 LGHNA, CDR2 YSLEER. The length of the CDR3 is 14 residues. V gave up 3 bases and J gave up 1 base, with 7 bases separating them.

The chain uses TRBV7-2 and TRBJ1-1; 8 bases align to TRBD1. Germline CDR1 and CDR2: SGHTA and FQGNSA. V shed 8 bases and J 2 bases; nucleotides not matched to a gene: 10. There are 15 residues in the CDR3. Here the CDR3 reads CASLRDRLSNTEAFF. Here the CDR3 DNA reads TGTGCCAGCCTCCGGGACAGGCTATCTAACACTGAAGCTTTCTTT.

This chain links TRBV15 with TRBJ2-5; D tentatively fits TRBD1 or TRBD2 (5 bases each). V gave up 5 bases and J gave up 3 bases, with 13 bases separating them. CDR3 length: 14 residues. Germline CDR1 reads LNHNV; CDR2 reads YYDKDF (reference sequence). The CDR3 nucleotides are TGTGCCACCAGCGAAACCGGGACCAAAGAGACCCAGTACTTC. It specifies CATSETGTKETQYF.

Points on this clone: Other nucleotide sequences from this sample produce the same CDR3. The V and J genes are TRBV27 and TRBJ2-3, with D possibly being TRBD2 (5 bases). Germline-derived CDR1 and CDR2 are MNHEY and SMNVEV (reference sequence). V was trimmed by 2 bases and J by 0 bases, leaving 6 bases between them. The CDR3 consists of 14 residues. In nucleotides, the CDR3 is TGTGCCAGCAGTTTAAGGACTAGCACAGATACGCAGTATTTT. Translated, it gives CASSLRTSTDTQYF.

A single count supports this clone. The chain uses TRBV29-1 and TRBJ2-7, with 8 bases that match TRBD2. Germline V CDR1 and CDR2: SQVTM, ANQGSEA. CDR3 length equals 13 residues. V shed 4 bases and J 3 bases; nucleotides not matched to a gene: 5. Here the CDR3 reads CSVGLAGNYEQYF. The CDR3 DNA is TGCAGCGTTGGGTTAGCGGGAAACTACGAGCAGTACTTC.

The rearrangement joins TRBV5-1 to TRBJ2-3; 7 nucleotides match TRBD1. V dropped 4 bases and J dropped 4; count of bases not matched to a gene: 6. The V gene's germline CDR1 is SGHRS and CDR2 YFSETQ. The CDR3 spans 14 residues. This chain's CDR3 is CASSPLQGADTQYF. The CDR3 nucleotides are TGCGCCAGCAGCCCCCTTCAGGGGGCAGATACGCAGTATTTT.

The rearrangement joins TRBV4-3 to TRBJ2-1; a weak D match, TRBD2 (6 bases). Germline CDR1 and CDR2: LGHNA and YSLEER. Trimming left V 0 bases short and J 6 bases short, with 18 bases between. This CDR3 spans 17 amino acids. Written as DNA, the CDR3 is TGCGCCAGCAGCCAAGAACCCGGGACTTCTTTTTCCAATGAGCAGTTCTTC. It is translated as CASSQEPGTSFSNEQFF.

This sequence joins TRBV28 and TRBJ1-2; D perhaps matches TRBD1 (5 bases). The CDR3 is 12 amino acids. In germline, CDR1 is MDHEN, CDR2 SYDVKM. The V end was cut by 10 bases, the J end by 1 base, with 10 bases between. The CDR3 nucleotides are TGTGCCACTAGGGACTTTAACTATGGCTACACCTTC. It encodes CATRDFNYGYTF.